One sample yielded the 20 T cell receptor beta chains listed below, sequenced in a study of a mutant IDH1 vaccine in newly diagnosed glioma. The time point here: week 23, last vaccination. Each vaccine dose was 300 ug of mutant IDH1 20-mer peptide, with topical imiquimod. No cognate antigen is known for these TCRs. This table comes from immunoSEQ multiplex PCR, and its TCRdb copy is limited to in-frame clones, with some not included. The sample holds tens of thousands of clones, about three quarters seen once. This specimen consisted of PBMCs, obtained from a glioma patient whose treatment included an IDH1 peptide vaccine. All receptors come from a man aged 50 to 59 with glioma.

This chain joins TRBV19 and TRBJ1-1; D is ambiguous. This CDR3 comprises 13 residues. The germline V gene has CDR1 LNHDA and CDR2 SQIVND (reference sequence). Trimming took 6 bases from V and 2 from J, leaving 10 bases between them. Here the CDR3 reads CASSQDRNTEAFF. The CDR3 bases are TGTGCCAGTAGCCAGGACCGAAACACTGAAGCTTTCTTT.

V and J are TRBV2 and TRBJ1-5; the match to TRBD1 covers 8 bases. CDR1 and CDR2 (germline): SNHLY, FYNNEI. The trim removed 5 bases at V and 5 bases at J, leaving 8 bases unmatched. This CDR3 comprises 15 residues. In DNA form, the CDR3 reads TGTGCCAGCAGTCCCGACAGGGGAGGGGATCAGCCCCAGCATTTT. It encodes CASSPDRGGDQPQHF.

Only a few counts were recorded for this clone. The chain has TRBV2 and TRBJ1-5; D gene ambiguous. CDR1 and CDR2 from the germline V gene are SNHLY and FYNNEI. V was cut by 6 bases and J by 0 bases, with 12 bases left in between. The length of the CDR3 is 15 residues. CDR3 bases: TGTGCCAGCAGAACCGGGTCTTATAGCAATCAGCCCCAGCATTTT. Translating it yields CASRTGSYSNQPQHF.

This clone has more than one count but fewer than ten. Additional DNA sequences in this sample encode the identical CDR3. The chain employs TRBV30 and TRBJ1-1; 10 nucleotides align to TRBD1. The germline V gene has CDR1 GTSNPN and CDR2 SVGIG (reference sequence). V lost 0 bases and J lost 6; bases outside the gene matches: 4. This CDR3 is built from 14 residues. CDR3 bases: TGTGCCTGGAGTGTACTTGGACAGGGGGCTGAAGCTTTCTTT. Translating it yields CAWSVLGQGAEAFF.

This clone came up once. The chain links TRBV7-2 to TRBJ2-3, with TRBD1 identical over 7 bases. Germline CDR1 is SGHTA and CDR2 is FQGNSA. The V and J ends lost 3 bases and 2 bases, in that order; junction bases with no gene match: 5. The CDR3 has 15 residues. The chain's CDR3 is CASSLRGQNTDTQYF. The CDR3 nucleotides read TGTGCCAGCAGCTTGAGGGGACAGAACACAGATACGCAGTATTTT.

This clone has just one count. V gene TRBV19 combines with J gene TRBJ2-7; TRBD2 might be the D (6 bases). CDR3 size: 14 residues. V was cut by 10 bases and J by 2 bases, with 18 bases left in between. Germline CDR1 is LNHDA and CDR2 is SQIVND (reference sequence). The CDR3 loop is CATQSRGLTYEQYF. The CDR3 DNA sequence: TGTGCCACACAATCGCGGGGACTGACCTACGAGCAGTACTTC.

CDR3 amino acids: CASSPGTPGDYGYTF. CDR3 in DNA: TGTGCCAGCAGCCCGGGGACGCCTGGGGACTATGGCTACACCTTC. The chain joins TRBV5-6 to TRBJ1-2; D may be TRBD1 (5 bases). Germline V gene sequence: CDR1 SGHDT, CDR2 YYEEEE. Trimming shortened V by 4 bases and J by 3 bases, and 16 bases separated the two germline ends. The CDR3 totals 15 residues.

This clone occurred a few times. The chain carries TRBV6-5 and TRBJ1-1; tentative D call: TRBD1 (5 bases). The CDR3 loop spans 15 amino acids. Germline values: CDR1 MNHEY, CDR2 SVGAGI. The ends were cut back, 6 bases at V and 1 base at J, with 15 bases in the middle. The CDR3 DNA sequence: TGTGCCAGCAGGCGGGACGCCCGAACGAACACTGAAGCTTTCTTT. Translation gives CASRRDARTNTEAFF.

A few counts support this clone. This chain uses TRBV5-1 with TRBJ1-3; the match to TRBD1 covers 9 bases. Germline CDR1 is SGHRS and CDR2 is YFSETQ. V trimming: 0 bases; J trimming: 4 bases; junction bases outside the gene matches: 5. CDR3 size: 16 residues. CDR3 in DNA: TGCGCCAGCAGCTTGGCCTTAACAGGGGGCGGAAACACCATATATTTT. Amino acids: CASSLALTGGGNTIYF.

The rearrangement links TRBV10-3 to TRBJ1-1; D might be TRBD1 (5 bases). The CDR3 totals 17 residues. Trimming cost V 2 bases and J 0 bases, with 16 bases left between them. Germline V lookup: CDR1 ENHRY, CDR2 SYGVKD. The CDR3 sequence: CAISERNSGKVNTEAFF. CDR3 DNA: TGTGCCATCAGTGAGAGGAACTCAGGGAAGGTGAACACTGAAGCTTTCTTT.

The genes are TRBV30 and TRBJ2-1; 10 bases fit TRBD2. Per germline, CDR1 GTSNPN and CDR2 SVGIG (reference sequence). The CDR3 has 14 residues. The junction had 5 bases not matched to a gene; V was cut back by 3 bases and J by 6 bases. CDR3 nucleotide sequence: TGTGCCTGGAGAAAAGCGGGGGGGCCCAATGAGCAGTTCTTC. Translated, it gives CAWRKAGGPNEQFF. The full variable domain, its missing parts supplied by reference TRBV30 and TRBJ2-1, is SQTIHQWPATLVQPVGSPLSLECTVEGTSNPNLYWYRQAAGRGLQLLFYSVGIGQISSEVPQNLSASRPQDRQFILSSKKLLLSDSGFYLCAWRKAGGPNEQFFGPGTRLTVL.

The chain recombines TRBV6-5 with TRBJ1-2; no clear D. In germline, CDR1 is MNHEY, CDR2 SVGAGI. The CDR3 is made up of 15 amino acids. V dropped 4 bases and J dropped 4 bases, with 16 bases sitting between them. The CDR3 spells CASSSPGRSIYGYTF. The CDR3 region has the DNA TGTGCCAGCAGTTCTCCCGGGAGGTCCATCTATGGCTACACCTTC.

The gene calls are TRBV6-5 and TRBJ2-6, with a possible D match to TRBD1 (5 bases). V gave up 5 bases and J gave up 4 bases, with 12 bases separating them. This CDR3 is 15 amino acids long. Looked up from germline, CDR1 is MNHEY and CDR2 is SVGAGI. The CDR3 coding sequence is TGTGCCAGCAGTCCTACAGGCACCGGGGCCAACGTCCTGACTTTC. This translates into CASSPTGTGANVLTF.

The chain couples TRBV2 to TRBJ2-7, with D perhaps TRBD1 (6 bases). CDR1 and CDR2 (germline): SNHLY, FYNNEI. Trimming pared 5 bases from V and 2 bases from J, leaving 13 bases between. The CDR3 length is 14 residues. The CDR3 sequence: CASSFLDRTYEQYF. DNA for the CDR3: TGTGCCAGCAGTTTCCTGGACAGAACCTACGAGCAGTACTTC.

A few counts support this clone. The chain uses TRBV2 and TRBJ1-5; 7 bases are shared with TRBD1. CDR1 SNHLY and CDR2 FYNNEI come from the germline V gene. The CDR3 totals 14 residues. J lost 2 bases, V lost 4 bases, and 2 bases had no gene match. In DNA form, the CDR3 reads TGTGCCAGCAGTGTGGGACAGCGCAATCAGCCCCAGCATTTT. The encoded protein is CASSVGQRNQPQHF.

Regarding this clone: One end of the junction varies from germline; a read error may be responsible. The genes are TRBV7-7 and TRBJ2-7; D tentatively reads TRBD1 or TRBD2 (5 bases each). Germline loops: CDR1 SSHAT, CDR2 FNYEAQ (reference sequence). This CDR3 has 14 residues. The CDR3 is CASSLAPGSYEQYF. CDR3 nucleotide sequence: TGTGCTAGCAGCTTAGCCCCAGGGAGCTACGAGCAGTACTTC.

This chain joins TRBV6-5 and TRBJ2-3; 9 positions agree with TRBD1. Germline CDR1 and CDR2: MNHEY and SVGAGI. The V gene end was trimmed by 8 bases and the J gene end by 3 bases; junction bases not matched to a gene: 6. This CDR3 spans 14 amino acids. CDR3 DNA: TGTGCCAGCGGACGGACAGGGGAAACAGATACGCAGTATTTT. Amino acids: CASGRTGETDTQYF.

This clone was recorded a few times. The chain recombines TRBV25-1 with TRBJ1-1; a weak D match, TRBD1 (5 bases). Germline V gene lookup returns CDR1 MGHDK and CDR2 SYGVNS. The CDR3 is 15 residues long. V lost 7 bases, J lost 5 bases, and 20 bases lay in between. CDR3 coding DNA: TGTGCCAGCACAACTCTCTGGCCCCGGGGGACTGAAGCTTTCTTT. Translation gives CASTTLWPRGTEAFF.

This clone has a handful of counts. The chain couples TRBV19 to TRBJ1-1; D uncertain. The V end lost 5 bases, the J end lost 10 bases, and 11 bases lay between the germline ends. The CDR3 totals 11 residues. Germline V lookup: CDR1 LNHDA, CDR2 SQIVND (reference sequence). The CDR3 nucleotides read TGTGCCAGTAGTCCAAGGTTTGGAGCTTTCTTT. This gives the protein CASSPRFGAFF. Supplemented by reference TRBV19 and TRBJ1-1, the full variable domain reads DGGITQSPKYLFRKEGQNVTLSCEQNLNHDAMYWYRQDPGQGLRLIYYSQIVNDFQKGDIAEGYSVSREKKESFPLTVTSAQKNPTAFYLCASSPRFGAFFGQGTRLTVV.

This clone was detected only a few times. The chain couples TRBV18 to TRBJ1-3; D unclear. The V end was cut by 4 bases, the J end by 1 base, with 11 bases between. Per germline, CDR1 KGHSH and CDR2 LQKENI. CDR3 length equals 15 residues. The CDR3 DNA follows: TGTGCCAGCTCACAAGAGGTCGGGTCTGGAAACACCATATATTTT. This codes for CASSQEVGSGNTIYF. Drawing the rest from reference TRBV18 and TRBJ1-3, the complete variable domain is NAGVMQNPRHLVRRRGQEARLRCSPMKGHSHVYWYRQLPEEGLKFMVYLQKENIIDESGMPKERFSAEFPKEGPSILRIQQVVRGDSAAYFCASSQEVGSGNTIYFGEGSWLTVV.